Reported below is one T cell receptor beta chain. This specimen belongs to a study of pediatric ulcerative colitis. Profiled with immunoSEQ multiplex PCR; TCRdb holds only in-frame clones, not every one. The table lists 45,000 to 75,000 clones, approximately 87% of them singletons, with approximately 1.5% in the top ten. V lost 0 bases to trimming and J lost 3 bases; unmatched junction nucleotides: 5. Germline CDR1 and CDR2: MGHRA and YSYEKL. The CDR3 has 15 amino acids. Sample: blood. The V call is TRBV4-1, the J call TRBJ2-7, with 7 nucleotides matching TRBD2. The receptor was isolated from a boy aged 5-17 years who was a control in a study of pediatric ulcerative colitis. CDR3 protein: CASSQDASGGYEQYF. The CDR3 DNA reads as TGCGCCAGCAGCCAAGACGCTAGCGGAGGCTACGAGCAGTACTTC.